This TCR beta chain came from a study of blood T cells in healthy people across ages. Germline assignment: CDR1 SQVTM and CDR2 ANQGSEA. CDR3 length: 16 amino acids. The ends were cut back, 1 base at V and 3 bases at J, with 18 bases in the middle. A second PCR of about 6 to 12 cycles used a sample-barcoded 5' primer and a J-beta primer mix. TCRdb re-analysed the 5' RACE reads in MiXCR, keeping a single row per CDR3 protein. The sample consists of under 2,000,000 distinct CDR3 sequences, roughly 50% of them appearing once. The specimen sequenced was blood. The clonotype originates from a middle-aged woman in good health. The chain couples TRBV29-1 to TRBJ2-5, with TRBD1 as a possible D gene (7 bases). CDR3 protein: CSVEVGGGNAKETQYF. For the CDR3, the DNA is TGCAGCGTTGAAGTCGGAGGGGGCAACGCAAAAGAGACCCAGTACTTC.